The rows below give T cell receptor beta chains drawn from one sample of a study of blood T cells in healthy people across ages. Each CDR3 protein is one row after TCRdb ran MiXCR on the 5' RACE reads. The sample shows some 560,000 distinct CDR3 sequences, 25% to 35% of them seen only once. These data were also reused for a study on T cells of mothers and their children.

Specimen: blood. The receptors stem from a boy aged 2 to 10 in good health. The CDR3 runs from the conserved cysteine through the conserved F or W. The D gene is left open where the match is weak. Expanded clones get a size class; other rows say once, few or many, or leave the size out.

clone size	D gene	V gene	J gene	CDR3 protein	CDR3 DNA
.	TRBD1	TRBV5-1	TRBJ2-5	CASCDLPGQQETQYF	TGCGCCAGTTGCGACCTTCCGGGACAGCAAGAGACCCAGTACTTC
.	.	TRBV10-3	TRBJ2-6	CAISSISSGENVLTF	TGTGCCATCAGTTCCATTAGCTCTGGGGAAAACGTCCTGACTTTC
.	.	TRBV5-1	TRBJ2-5	CASSPGQAGETQYF	TGCGCCAGCAGCCCGGGACAAGCTGGGGAGACCCAGTACTTC
few	TRBD1	TRBV12-3/TRBV12-4	TRBJ1-1	CASSSGQVNTEAFF	TGTGCCAGCAGTTCGGGACAGGTGAACACTGAAGCTTTCTTT
.	.	TRBV10-3	TRBJ2-1	CAISDVPLGRSMFF	TGTGCCATCAGTGACGTCCCCCTAGGGCGTTCTATGTTCTTC
few	TRBD1	TRBV11-2	TRBJ1-1	CASSSLTGGLEAFF	TGTGCCAGCAGCTCCCTGACAGGGGGCCTTGAAGCTTTCTTT
.	TRBD2	TRBV7-9	TRBJ2-5	CASSPPLVAGGPQETQYF	TGTGCCAGCAGCCCACCCCTGGTGGCGGGGGGTCCTCAGGAGACCCAGTACTTC
.	.	TRBV21-1	TRBJ1-3	CASSLPTESSGNTIYF	TGTGCCAGCAGCCTTCCGACAGAATCCTCTGGAAACACCATATATTTT
few	TRBD2	TRBV7-9	TRBJ2-3	CATHGTSGVDTQYF	TGTGCCACCCATGGGACTAGCGGCGTAGATACGCAGTATTTT
.	.	TRBV25-1	TRBJ2-5	CASKQGWETQYF	TGTGCCAGCAAGCAGGGTTGGGAGACCCAGTACTTC
.	.	TRBV28	TRBJ1-6	CASSSLNSPLHF	TGTGCCAGCAGTTCCCTAAATTCACCCCTCCACTTT
.	.	TRBV20-1	TRBJ1-2	CSARLGRSYGYTF	TGCAGTGCTAGATTGGGACGGAGCTATGGCTACACCTTC
few	TRBD2	TRBV29-1	TRBJ2-3	CSVEGGGLSGTDTQYF	TGCAGCGTTGAAGGCGGGGGGCTCTCTGGCACAGATACGCAGTATTTT
.	.	TRBV30	TRBJ1-2	CAWSEVGAYGYTF	TGTGCCTGGAGTGAGGTCGGGGCCTATGGCTACACCTTC
few	.	TRBV7-9	TRBJ2-7	CASSPRRGLYEQYF	TGTGCCAGCAGCCCACGCAGGGGACTGTACGAGCAGTACTTC
few	.	TRBV30	TRBJ2-1	CAWSVGPPLRSF	TGTGCCTGGAGTGTGGGACCACCTCTTCGGTCCTTC
once	.	TRBV6-5	TRBJ2-3	CASSYGTPRDTQYF	TGTGCCAGCAGTTACGGGACCCCCCGGGATACGCAGTATTTT
.	.	TRBV14	TRBJ2-6	CASSQFGGLGANVLTF	TGTGCCAGCAGCCAATTTGGAGGGCTTGGGGCCAACGTCCTGACTTTC
.	TRBD2	TRBV30	TRBJ2-1	CAWSPLRAGGGNEQFF	TGTGCCTGGAGTCCACTACGGGCGGGAGGGGGCAATGAGCAGTTCTTC
.	.	TRBV24-1	TRBJ2-2	CATSDLVVGQSRAGELFF	TGTGCCACCAGTGATTTAGTTGTTGGGCAGTCAAGGGCCGGGGAGCTGTTTTTT
.	.	TRBV20-1	TRBJ2-5	CSARSGAPQETQYF	TGCAGTGCCAGGTCGGGGGCCCCCCAAGAGACCCAGTACTTC
few	TRBD2	TRBV3-1	TRBJ2-2	CASSFGLAIDGELFF	TGTGCCAGCAGCTTCGGACTAGCGATAGACGGGGAGCTGTTTTTT
.	TRBD1	TRBV28	TRBJ1-1	CASSPYRGQVNTEAFF	TGTGCCAGCAGTCCCTACAGGGGCCAGGTAAACACTGAAGCTTTCTTT
.	.	TRBV27	TRBJ2-3	CASSLLQAPRTDTQYF	TGTGCCAGCAGTTTATTGCAGGCACCACGCACAGATACGCAGTATTTT
.	TRBD1	TRBV6-4	TRBJ2-5	CASSDKTGETNQETQYF	TGTGCCAGTAGTGATAAGACAGGGGAAACCAACCAAGAGACCCAGTACTTC
few	TRBD2	TRBV4-1	TRBJ2-5	CASSQVRGREETQYF	TGCGCCAGCAGCCAAGTACGTGGGAGGGAAGAGACCCAGTACTTC
.	.	TRBV4-1	TRBJ2-3	CASSPSERDTQYF	TGCGCCAGCAGCCCCTCGGAGCGTGATACGCAGTATTTT
few	.	TRBV20-1	TRBJ2-5	CSGLSQETQYF	TGCAGTGGACTATCGCAAGAGACCCAGTACTTC
few	TRBD1	TRBV20-1	TRBJ2-7	CSARDRPLTRTGSTYEQYF	TGCAGTGCTAGAGATAGGCCGCTTACGCGGACAGGTTCAACCTACGAGCAGTACTTC
few	.	TRBV19	TRBJ2-7	CASRSGGEQYF	TGTGCCAGTAGGTCTGGGGGCGAGCAGTACTTC
few	.	TRBV7-2	TRBJ2-7	CASSWMTGPPYEQYF	TGTGCCAGCAGCTGGATGACGGGGCCTCCCTACGAGCAGTACTTC
many	.	TRBV4-2	TRBJ2-7	CASSQNPGESYEQYF	TGTGCCAGCAGCCAAAACCCGGGGGAATCCTACGAGCAGTACTTC
.	.	TRBV12-3/TRBV12-4	TRBJ2-3	CASSLVAAQRTDTQYF	TGTGCCAGCAGTTTAGTAGCGGCTCAACGCACAGATACGCAGTATTTT
.	TRBD2	TRBV7-9	TRBJ2-1	CASSGTGTSGTSPNEQFF	TGTGCCAGCAGCGGAACCGGGACTAGCGGGACTTCTCCTAATGAGCAGTTCTTC
.	.	TRBV29-1	TRBJ2-5	CSVFRETQYF	TGCAGCGTTTTCAGGGAGACCCAGTACTTC
few	.	TRBV6-5	TRBJ2-2	CASLGDKNTGELFF	TGTGCCAGCTTGGGGGATAAGAACACCGGGGAGCTGTTTTTT
.	TRBD2	TRBV10-1	TRBJ2-1	CATIPLAGVNNEQFF	TGCGCCACCATCCCCCTAGCGGGAGTAAACAATGAGCAGTTCTTC
.	.	TRBV4-3	TRBJ1-1	CASSQDGEGTEAFF	TGCGCCAGCAGCCAAGATGGAGAGGGGACTGAAGCTTTCTTT
.	TRBD2	TRBV20-1	TRBJ2-1	CSAPSGGSSYNEQFF	TGCAGTGCTCCTAGCGGGGGCAGCTCCTACAATGAGCAGTTCTTC
.	TRBD2	TRBV20-1	TRBJ2-1	CSAKAGGSYNEQFF	TGCAGTGCAAAAGCGGGGGGATCCTACAATGAGCAGTTCTTC
.	.	TRBV29-1	TRBJ1-2	CSVELGSGYTF	TGCAGCGTTGAGCTCGGTAGTGGCTACACCTTC
.	TRBD2	TRBV10-3	TRBJ2-3	CAISATSGGGTDTQYF	TGTGCCATCAGTGCGACTAGCGGGGGGGGCACAGATACGCAGTATTTT
few	.	TRBV9	TRBJ1-2	CASSLGGGSYYGYTF	TGTGCCAGCTCCCTAGGGGGAGGGTCCTACTATGGCTACACCTTC
.	.	TRBV20-1	TRBJ2-1	CSARGGGWVNEQFF	TGCAGTGCTAGAGGGGGTGGATGGGTTAATGAGCAGTTCTTC
few	.	TRBV7-3	TRBJ2-5	CASSPLSLRLKTQYF	TGTGCCAGCAGCCCCCTCTCTCTGAGGCTCAAGACTCAGTACTTC
.	.	TRBV20-1	TRBJ1-2	CSARDWRQEGSGYTF	TGCAGTGCTAGAGATTGGAGACAGGAGGGAAGTGGCTACACCTTC
.	TRBD1	TRBV5-1	TRBJ2-5	CASSFGTGVSQETQYF	TGCGCCAGCAGCTTCGGGACAGGGGTATCACAAGAGACCCAGTACTTC
.	TRBD1	TRBV27	TRBJ2-7	CASSEDRVGFHEQYF	TGTGCCAGCAGTGAGGACAGGGTGGGTTTCCACGAGCAGTACTTC
few	.	TRBV6-5	TRBJ2-7	CASSYRELYEQYF	TGTGCCAGCAGTTACAGGGAGCTTTACGAGCAGTACTTC
.	.	TRBV20-1	TRBJ2-1	CSHYSGEGNEQFF	TGCAGCCATTACTCAGGGGAAGGCAATGAGCAGTTCTTC
few	.	TRBV4-3	TRBJ2-5	CASSQDYAGVGETQYF	TGCGCCAGCAGCCAAGATTACGCGGGCGTAGGGGAGACCCAGTACTTC
.	.	TRBV10-3	TRBJ2-6	CAISERTVSGANVLTF	TGTGCCATCAGTGAACGGACAGTGTCTGGGGCCAACGTCCTGACTTTC
few	TRBD1	TRBV15	TRBJ2-5	CATSLRRGLETQYF	TGTGCCACCAGCTTAAGAAGGGGGCTCGAGACCCAGTACTTC
few	.	TRBV29-1	TRBJ2-7	CSVVRGPYEQYF	TGCAGCGTTGTTAGGGGACCCTACGAGCAGTACTTC
few	.	TRBV12-3/TRBV12-4	TRBJ1-2	CASSLNTF	TGTGCCAGCAGTTTGAACACCTTC